The present T cell receptor (beta chain) was sequenced within a study of T cells after yellow fever vaccination. Synthesis of TCR cDNA relied on 5'RACE template switching, which attached a universal primer site and UMIs. Each CDR3 protein gets one entry after TCRdb re-called the 5' RACE reads with MiXCR. In the table there are 150,000 to 200,000 distinct CDR3 sequences, approximately 9.9% of which are singletons. Study-level points and caveats: Contamination of FACS-sorted repertoires by abundant clonotypes from the bulk population could occur. Across the CD4 and CD8 compartments, a small share of clonotypes was present in both. The secondary response peaked faster, at day 5 versus 15, but was weaker.

This clonotype was seen at least ten times. What it recognizes is unknown. V was pared by 5 bases and J by 2 bases, with 7 bases of the junction left unmatched. Germline V CDR1 and CDR2: MNHEY, SVGAGI. The CDR3 is made up of 16 amino acids. The chain joins TRBV6-5 to TRBJ2-3; 10 bases line up with TRBD2. This sequence was found in a man younger than 35 who received the YFV17D yellow fever vaccine. This sample comprised CD8+ T cells sorted from PBMCs, obtained 45 days after the yellow fever booster vaccination. The CDR3, as DNA: TGTGCCAGCAGTCTAACTAGCGGGGAATACACAGATACGCAGTATTTT. Amino acids: CASSLTSGEYTDTQYF.